This T cell receptor beta chain was sequenced in a study of T cells in Graves' hyperthyroidism and ophthalmopathy. Using RNA transcripts as the source, TCR beta CDR3 regions were amplified. HTBI primers drove first-round RT-PCR of the TCR CDR3. TCRdb called the multiplex PCR reads again in MiXCR, with one record for every CDR3 protein. The sample contains 100,000 to 130,000 distinct CDR3 sequences, about 16% of which appear only once. This clonotype was counted only a few times. A much larger clone lies a single base off, so this may be a read error. Trimming at V came to 1 base and at J to 8 bases, leaving 12 bases not matched to a gene. Per germline, CDR1 SQVTM and CDR2 ANQGSEA. The CDR3 has 15 residues.

The origin of this receptor is a woman in her forties or fifties with Graves' hyperthyroidism. Sequencing input: blood. V usage is TRBV29-1 and J usage is TRBJ1-1; 8 nucleotides agree with TRBD1. The CDR3 is CSVEGGTGRQKEAFF. DNA for the CDR3: TGCAGCGTTGAAGGGGGGACAGGTCGCCAAAAAGAAGCTTTCTTT. The variable domain in full, completed from reference TRBV29-1 and TRBJ1-1, reads SAVISQKPSRDICQRGTSLTIQCQVDSQVTMMFWYRQQPGQSLTLIATANQGSEATYESGFVIDKFPISRPNLTFSTLTVSNMSPEDSSIYLCSVEGGTGRQKEAFFGQGTRLTVV.